The rows below give T cell receptor beta chains drawn from one sample of a study of blood T cell repertoires in COVID-19. Profiled with immunoSEQ multiplex PCR; TCRdb holds only in-frame clones, not every one. The table has 20,000 to 25,000 clones, about 90% seen once; the top ten hold about 5.7%. The sample comprised peripheral blood. These receptors originate from a woman aged 80 or over with active COVID-19. Both conserved end residues are part of each CDR3. Fields, in order: CDR3 protein, CDR3 DNA, D gene, clone size, V gene, J gene. The D gene is left open where the match is weak. Rows give clone size only sometimes, using once, few, many, or a class for an expanded clone.

CASRDGHVNTEAFF,TGCGCCAGCAGAGACGGACACGTGAACACTGAAGCTTTCTTT,NA,NA,TRBV5-1,TRBJ1-1
CSPGGNYGYTF,TGCAGTCCGGGGGGTAACTATGGCTACACCTTC,NA,NA,TRBV20-1,TRBJ1-2
CASSESATGETQYF,TGCGCCAGCAGTGAGTCCGCGACAGGGGAGACCCAGTACTTC,TRBD1,NA,TRBV10-2,TRBJ2-5
CASSGDSQETQYF,TGCGCCAGCAGCGGAGACAGCCAAGAGACCCAGTACTTC,NA,NA,TRBV5-1,TRBJ2-5
CASSQTGGAYEQYF,TGTGCCAGTAGCCAGACAGGGGGCGCCTACGAGCAGTACTTC,TRBD1,NA,TRBV19,TRBJ2-7
CASSYGDLTGHEQFF,TGTGCCAGCAGTTACGGAGACCTGACAGGGCATGAGCAGTTCTTC,TRBD1,once,TRBV6-2/TRBV6-3,TRBJ2-1
CASSSYREGEQFF,TGTGCCAGTAGTAGCTACAGGGAGGGGGAGCAGTTCTTC,NA,NA,TRBV19,TRBJ2-1
CASSRSGLPNEQFF,TGCGCCAGCAGCCGCTCCGGGTTACCGAATGAGCAGTTCTTC,NA,NA,TRBV4-3,TRBJ2-1
CASSLTGQGETQYF,TGTGCCAGCAGCTTGACGGGACAAGGGGAGACCCAGTACTTC,NA,NA,TRBV5-8,TRBJ2-5
CASSLDGSGQGYNEQFF,TGTGCCAGCAGCTTAGATGGGTCAGGCCAGGGTTACAATGAGCAGTTCTTC,NA,NA,TRBV7-8,TRBJ2-1
CASSQGRIEAFF,TGTGCCAGCAGCCAAGGCAGGATTGAAGCTTTCTTT,NA,NA,TRBV3-1/TRBV3-2,TRBJ1-1
CASSAIAGRTSSYNEQFF,TGTGCCAGTAGTGCAATAGCGGGACGGACCAGCTCCTACAATGAGCAGTTCTTC,TRBD2,once,TRBV19,TRBJ2-1
CASTFKGGQRSQGYTF,TGTGCCAGCACCTTTAAGGGGGGGCAGCGAAGCCAAGGCTACACCTTC,NA,NA,TRBV7-2,TRBJ1-2
CASSGGQNQPQHF,TGTGCCAGCAGCGGGGGACAGAATCAGCCCCAGCATTTT,TRBD1,NA,TRBV5-8,TRBJ1-5
CASSDPPGRGYEQYF,TGTGCCAGCAGCGATCCCCCGGGACGGGGGTACGAGCAGTACTTC,NA,few,TRBV7-2,TRBJ2-7
CASTEGGRYEQYF,TGTGCCAGCACCGAGGGAGGACGATACGAGCAGTACTTC,NA,NA,TRBV6-5,TRBJ2-7
CASSPRRGADTQYF,TGTGCCAGCAGCCCCCGTCGGGGGGCCGATACGCAGTATTTT,NA,NA,TRBV11-3,TRBJ2-3
CASSHLTGSYNSPLHF,TGTGCCAGCAGCCACCTGACAGGATCCTATAATTCACCCCTCCACTTT,NA,NA,TRBV3-1/TRBV3-2,TRBJ1-6
CASSSSWGDTDTQYF,TGTGCCAGCAGCTCTAGCTGGGGGGACACAGATACGCAGTATTTT,NA,NA,TRBV11-3,TRBJ2-3
CASRKTGGNEQFF,TGTGCCAGCAGGAAAACGGGGGGCAATGAGCAGTTCTTC,TRBD2,NA,TRBV6-5,TRBJ2-1
CASSLGPGRGSSGANVLTF,TGTGCCAGCAGCCTTGGACCGGGTAGGGGGAGCTCTGGGGCCAACGTCCTGACTTTC,NA,NA,TRBV7-3,TRBJ2-6
CASSSRTSSVHNEQFF,TGTGCCAGCAGCTCCAGGACTAGCTCGGTCCACAATGAGCAGTTCTTC,TRBD2,NA,TRBV7-2,TRBJ2-1
CATRPRSRGEAIPYEQYF,TGTGCCACCAGGCCCCGGTCCCGGGGGGAGGCAATCCCCTACGAGCAGTACTTC,TRBD2,few,TRBV24-1,TRBJ2-7
CASSLRDRGHEQFF,TGTGCCAGCAGCCTCCGGGACAGGGGTCATGAGCAGTTCTTC,TRBD1,NA,TRBV7-8,TRBJ2-1
CASGLIREQFF,TGTGCTAGTGGTTTGATCAGGGAGCAGTTCTTC,NA,NA,TRBV12-5,TRBJ2-1
CASSARLAGGHLNTGELFF,TGTGCCAGCAGCGCGCGACTAGCGGGGGGCCACTTGAACACCGGGGAGCTGTTTTTT,TRBD2,NA,TRBV9,TRBJ2-2
CASSYSDPGVFGELFF,TGTGCCAGCAGTTACTCGGATCCGGGGGTCTTCGGGGAGCTGTTTTTT,NA,NA,TRBV6-5,TRBJ2-2
CASSSGGGPDTGELFF,TGTGCCAGCAGCTCCGGGGGAGGGCCGGACACCGGGGAGCTGTTTTTT,TRBD2,NA,TRBV7-2,TRBJ2-2
CSAKRETGMGAFF,TGCAGCGCCAAAAGAGAAACAGGGATGGGTGCTTTCTTT,NA,NA,TRBV29-1,TRBJ1-1
CASRPTGTTNEKLFF,TGTGCCAGTAGGCCGACAGGGACCACTAATGAAAAACTGTTTTTT,TRBD1,NA,TRBV19,TRBJ1-4
CASSSRTSGGLYNEQFF,TGTGCCAGCAGCTCCCGGACTAGCGGGGGACTCTACAATGAGCAGTTCTTC,TRBD2,NA,TRBV7-2,TRBJ2-1
CASSSGVGELFF,TGTGCCAGCAGCTCGGGAGTCGGGGAGCTGTTTTTT,NA,NA,TRBV11-2,TRBJ2-2
CASSSLGGRSEQYF,TGTGCCAGCAGCTCCCTGGGGGGGCGCTCCGAGCAGTACTTC,NA,NA,TRBV5-4,TRBJ2-7
CAARSGDGYTF,TGTGCCGCGAGATCAGGGGATGGCTACACCTTC,NA,NA,TRBV6-5,TRBJ1-2
CASSLGSGAGNEQFF,TGTGCTAGCAGCTTAGGGAGTGGGGCGGGAAATGAGCAGTTCTTC,NA,NA,TRBV7-7,TRBJ2-1
CASSQGTPLPLHF,TGCGCCAGCAGCCAAGGGACACCTTTACCCCTCCACTTT,NA,NA,TRBV4-1,TRBJ1-6
CASSGLAGGADTQYF,TGTGCCAGTAGTGGACTAGCGGGGGGGGCAGATACGCAGTATTTT,TRBD2,NA,TRBV19,TRBJ2-3
CASSPNVVVSTEAFF,TGTGCCAGCAGCCCTAACGTAGTAGTGAGCACTGAAGCTTTCTTT,NA,NA,TRBV5-6,TRBJ1-1
CASSFEGQGKNIQYF,TGTGCCAGCAGCTTTGAGGGACAGGGAAAAAACATTCAGTACTTC,TRBD1,NA,TRBV5-4,TRBJ2-4
CASSQERTRATNEKLFF,TGTGCCAGCAGCCAGGAGAGGACACGGGCAACTAATGAAAAACTGTTTTTT,NA,NA,TRBV7-9,TRBJ1-4
CASSPGTGGGYTF,TGTGCCAGCAGTCCCGGGACAGGGGGAGGCTACACCTTC,TRBD1,NA,TRBV12-3/TRBV12-4,TRBJ1-2
CASSSGGGAHETQYF,TGTGCCAGCAGCTCTGGCGGGGGGGCCCACGAGACCCAGTACTTC,TRBD2,NA,TRBV11-2,TRBJ2-5
CASSPLVAAATEAFF,TGTGCCAGCAGCCCCTTGGTAGCGGCCGCGACTGAAGCTTTCTTT,NA,NA,TRBV3-1/TRBV3-2,TRBJ1-1
CASSQGGILRGSYGYTF,TGCGCCAGCAGCCAAGGGGGGATTCTGAGGGGGTCCTATGGCTACACCTTC,NA,NA,TRBV4-1,TRBJ1-2
CAISVGSSYGYTF,TGTGCCATCAGTGTGGGCAGCTCATATGGCTACACCTTC,NA,once,TRBV10-3,TRBJ1-2
CASSESGGAPFRADTQYF,TGCGCCAGCAGTGAAAGCGGGGGGGCCCCCTTTAGGGCAGATACGCAGTATTTT,TRBD2,NA,TRBV10-2,TRBJ2-3
CASSRSGGALYEQYF,TGTGCCAGCAGTCGAAGCGGGGGGGCGCTCTACGAGCAGTACTTC,TRBD2,NA,TRBV2,TRBJ2-7
CASSLPGGSRSPLHF,TGTGCCAGCAGCTTACCCGGGGGTAGTAGATCACCCCTCCACTTT,NA,NA,TRBV7-6,TRBJ1-6
CASSESSGGQPQHF,TGCGCCAGCAGTGAGTCGTCTGGAGGTCAGCCCCAGCATTTT,NA,NA,TRBV10-2,TRBJ1-5
CAISGTTGGGYEQYF,TGTGCCATCAGTGGGACTACCGGTGGGGGTTACGAGCAGTACTTC,NA,NA,TRBV10-3,TRBJ2-7
CASSPWGDEQFF,TGTGCCAGCTCACCATGGGGAGACGAGCAGTTCTTC,NA,NA,TRBV18,TRBJ2-1
CASSQWTSGYTDTQYF,TGTGCCAGCAGCCAATGGACTAGCGGCTACACAGATACGCAGTATTTT,TRBD2,NA,TRBV3-1/TRBV3-2,TRBJ2-3